The T cell receptor beta chain described here comes from a study of a mutant IDH1 vaccine in newly diagnosed glioma. Time point indicated: baseline, week 1 (first vaccination visit). Specified treatment: pre-vaccination baseline after standard-of-care therapy. Germline V gene lookup returns CDR1 SSHAT and CDR2 FNYEAQ (reference sequence). This CDR3 has 15 amino acids. Worth noting for this clone: Sequence at one end of the junction differs from germline and may be a read error.

The data were produced by immunoSEQ multiplex PCR, yet TCRdb's version contains in-frame clones alone and is incomplete. Of approximately 70,000 clones listed, 60% to 85% were seen once; the top ten hold about 7.5%. The sequence was obtained from a man aged 50 or older with glioma. This chain joins TRBV7-7 and TRBJ2-2, with 11 nucleotides matching TRBD1. The sequencing used PBMCs, collected from a glioma patient treated with radiotherapy, temozolomide or both. The CDR3 protein is CASSSGQGGTGELFF. For the CDR3, the DNA is TGTGCTAGCAGCTCGGGACAGGGGGGAACCGGGGAGCTGTTTTTT.